The clone carrying this TCR beta chain was seen only a few times. At one end, the junction sequence differs from germline, possibly due to a read error. Germline CDR1 is SSHAT and CDR2 is FNYEAQ (reference sequence). The CDR3 spans 13 residues. After constant-region reverse-primer amplification, full-length variable regions underwent semi-nested PCR with Nested Universal Primer A. TCRdb re-called the 5' RACE reads with MiXCR, one entry per CDR3 protein. The data contain 45,000 to 70,000 distinct CDR3 sequences, about 28% of them singletons. This receptor was obtained from a female donor with breast cancer. The sample consisted of tumor-infiltrating memory CD4+ T cells sorted from the breast tumor. Sample subset: memory CD4+ T cells, CD4+CD45RO+CD25-. The chain couples TRBV7-7 to TRBJ1-1; D call uncertain. For the CDR3, the DNA is TGTGCTAGCAGCTTAGAATGGGGCACTGAAGCTTTCTTT. Amino acids: CASSLEWGTEAFF. Filled out from reference TRBV7-7 and TRBJ1-1, the complete variable domain reads GAGVSQSPRYKVTKRGQDVTLRCDPISSHATLYWYQQALGQGPEFLTYFNYEAQPDKSGLPSDRFSAERPEGSISTLTIQRTEQRDSAMYRCASSLEWGTEAFFGQGTRLTVV.